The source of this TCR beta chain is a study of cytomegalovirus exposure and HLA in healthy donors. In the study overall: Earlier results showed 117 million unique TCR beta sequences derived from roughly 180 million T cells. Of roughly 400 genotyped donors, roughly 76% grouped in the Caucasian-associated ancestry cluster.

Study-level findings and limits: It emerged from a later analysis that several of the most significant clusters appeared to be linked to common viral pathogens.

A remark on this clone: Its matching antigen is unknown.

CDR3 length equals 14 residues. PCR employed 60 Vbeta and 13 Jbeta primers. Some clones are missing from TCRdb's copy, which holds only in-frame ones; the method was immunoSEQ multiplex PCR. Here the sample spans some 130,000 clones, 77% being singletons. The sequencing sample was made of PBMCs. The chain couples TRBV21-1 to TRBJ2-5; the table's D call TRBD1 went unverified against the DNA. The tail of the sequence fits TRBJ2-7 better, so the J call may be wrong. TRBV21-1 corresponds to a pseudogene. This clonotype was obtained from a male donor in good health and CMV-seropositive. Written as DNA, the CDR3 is TGTGCCAGCAAACAGGGGGCGAGCTCCTACGAGCAGTACTTC. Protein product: CASKQGASSYEQYF.